This T cell receptor beta chain came from a study of shared clonotypes between healthy human individuals (dated by TCRdb to 2018 to 2021). In terms of the full investigation: A few men and a couple of women, aged 18 to 49 years, made up the cohort. To estimate repertoire size and how much clonotype sharing occurs between individuals, the study deeply sequenced the blood TCR repertoires of roughly 5 healthy adults. Per donor, leukapheresis produced somewhere between about 0.9 and 9.5 billion PBMCs. Per donor, three plates each were used for CD4 naive and CD4 memory, two for CD8 naive, and one for CD8 memory. To increase sequencing depth and limit assay-specific biases, different laboratories used diverse techniques to prepare libraries and sequence TCR repertoires.

Healthy HIV-negative adults with no recently reported acute infections or vaccinations were included as donors. All donors were Caucasian adults living in Nashville, Tennessee, USA. CD4+ T cells were enriched through magnetic negative selection, after which naive cells were positively selected on CD45RA and the remaining negative fraction served as the memory subset. Blood was obtained by leukapheresis, after which PBMCs were separated by Ficoll-Histopaque density gradient centrifugation and cryopreserved in liquid nitrogen vapor phase. Analytical flow cytometry was used to check the purity and quantity of every magnetically sorted T cell population. Each sorted fraction had its genomic DNA isolated and then quantified by UV absorbance on a Nanodrop 2000c. Beyond this particular receptor, the publication reports: Sampling was restricted to blood, and TCR repertoires in tissue are likely to differ from TCR repertoires in blood. Pairwise subsampling led to the expectation that sequencing depth would affect the degree of clonotype sharing among donors. Estimated clonotype richness was generally larger for naive than for memory subsets. Incomplete sequencing was indicated by rarefaction of sorted-subset datasets, despite the large sequencing depth. The small number of donors limited the genetic and exposure-history diversity represented. Higher generation probabilities were observed for clonotypes shared by all four sorted-subset donors than for non-shared clonotypes. Roughly 5% of naive CD4, around 3.5% of naive CD8, approximately 2% of memory CD4, and about 0.4% of memory CD8 clonotypes were shared across a few donors.

Using the deep immunoSEQ assay, multiplex PCR amplified TCR CDR3 regions from genomic DNA. For each cell subset, the extracted genomic DNA was distributed evenly across all wells of several immunoSEQ 96-well plates, and each plate served as one replicate. For sorted subsets, about 200 ng genomic DNA, equal to tens of thousands of T cell genomes, was loaded into each replicate PCR. Purified libraries were measured with a Qubit 3.0 fluorometer, size-checked on a Bioanalyzer 2100, and measured again with the KAPA Library Quantification kit. A separate single-read 150-cycle Illumina NextSeq 550 flow cell was used to sequence each immunoSEQ 96-well plate. In the source study's methods: The immunoSEQ output contained only junctional sequences without quality scores, so filtering could not match that applied to full-length reads. Sequences were annotated with PyIR, a Python wrapper for IgBLAST v1.9, and V/J genes and CDR3 were assigned using IMGT germline references. Reads with weak V/J assignments (E-value above 1e-6), missing CDR3, stop codons, out-of-frame junctions, or ambiguous translated residues were removed. V3J clonotypes were defined by identical inferred V gene, J gene, and CDR3 amino acid sequence. Percentage overlap between repertoires was calculated by dividing the number of shared unique clonotypes by the size of the smaller repertoire. Repertoire richness was assessed with RTK rarefaction, the Chao1 estimator, and Recon v2.1 estimates of unobserved clonotypes. OLGA was used to compute generation probabilities for all TCRbeta clonotypes that the gDNA method yielded from a few donors. TCRdb retrieved this table from immuneACCESS and kept in-frame rearrangements only. Not all clones are present; in checked studies, unresolved V genes account for under half, and no reason is known for the remainder. That table gives V, J and clone size, and the DNA gave D and trimming. The sample includes roughly 2.4 million clones, with approximately 94% observed a single time. More than 0.1% of the sample goes to the ten largest clones.

This clone was recorded only once. Which antigen it targets is not known. Base qualities were left out, and no much larger clone turns up one base away. This TCR was recovered from a man aged 18 to 35 in good health. Sequenced sample: naive CD4+ T cells sorted from blood. In light of the paper, this sample's cell subset or site label describes: CD45RA+ positively selected.

CDR3 region: CASTPLPSGRAEQYF. The nucleotide sequence reads as follows: TGTGCCAGCACTCCGTTGCCTAGCGGGAGGGCAGAGCAGTACTTC. The chain is made from TRBV6-1 and TRBJ2-7, and TRBD2 matches 12 of the central bases. V trim: 7 bases; J trim: 7 bases; unmatched bases: 11. Based on the germline V gene, the CDR1 and CDR2 sequences are MNHNS and SASEGT. The CDR3 measures 15 amino acids from cysteine to phenylalanine. The only DNA kept is the CDR3, 45 bases in frame from the first base.